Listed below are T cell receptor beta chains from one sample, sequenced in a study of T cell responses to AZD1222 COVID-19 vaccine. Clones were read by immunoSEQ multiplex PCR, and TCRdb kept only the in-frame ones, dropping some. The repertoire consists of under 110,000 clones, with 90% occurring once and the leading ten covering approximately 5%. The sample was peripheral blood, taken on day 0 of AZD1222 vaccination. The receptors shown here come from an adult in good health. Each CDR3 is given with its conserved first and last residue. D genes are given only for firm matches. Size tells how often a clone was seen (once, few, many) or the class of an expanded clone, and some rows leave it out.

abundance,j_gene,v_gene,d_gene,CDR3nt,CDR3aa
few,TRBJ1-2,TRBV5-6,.,TGTGCCAGCAGCCCACAGGGTCCCTATGGCTACACCTTC,CASSPQGPYGYTF
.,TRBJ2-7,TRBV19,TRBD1,TGTGCCAGTAGCACCCTTGGGGACAGGGGCCACGAGCAGTACTTC,CASSTLGDRGHEQYF
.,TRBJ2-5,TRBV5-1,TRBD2,TGCGCCAGCAGCACCAACCTAGCGGGGCAAGAGACCCAGTACTTC,CASSTNLAGQETQYF
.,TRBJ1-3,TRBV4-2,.,TGTGCCAGCAGCCGTAGGGAATCGGCAAACACCATATATTTT,CASSRRESANTIYF
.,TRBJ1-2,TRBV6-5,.,TGTGCCAGCAGTTACCTAAGCCGGGGGAGCAACTATGGCTACACCTTC,CASSYLSRGSNYGYTF
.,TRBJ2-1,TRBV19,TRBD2,TGTGCCAGTAGTTTGGTAGCGGGAGCTTACAATGAGCAGTTCTTC,CASSLVAGAYNEQFF
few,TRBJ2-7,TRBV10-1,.,TGCGCCAGCAGTGCTCGGGGACCCTACGAGCAGTACTTC,CASSARGPYEQYF
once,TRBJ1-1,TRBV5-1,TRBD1,TGCGCCAGCAGCCCCAACCTAGGGGGCGCGAGGACTTTCTTT,CASSPNLGGARTFF
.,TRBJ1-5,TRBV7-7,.,TGTGCTAGCAGCCCTGACGTTGGTCAGCCCCAGCATTTT,CASSPDVGQPQHF
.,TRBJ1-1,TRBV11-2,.,TGTGCCAGCAGCTTAGCAGGATACACTGAAGCTTTCTTT,CASSLAGYTEAFF
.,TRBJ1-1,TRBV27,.,TGTGCCAGCAGTTTATTATCGGGGGGCACTGAAGCTTTCTTT,CASSLLSGGTEAFF
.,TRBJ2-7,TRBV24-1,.,TGTGCCACCAGTGATTTTAGGTCCTACGAGCAGTACTTC,CATSDFRSYEQYF
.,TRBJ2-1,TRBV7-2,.,TGTGCCAGCAGCGAAGGAAGAGTGGCAGCGCAGTTCTTC,CASSEGRVAAQFF
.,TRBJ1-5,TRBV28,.,TGTGCCAGCAGTTCGACCCCAGGAAATCAGCCCCAGCATTTT,CASSSTPGNQPQHF
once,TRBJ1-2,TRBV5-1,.,TGCGCCAGCAGCCCGCAAACCGGGTCCCACTATGGCTACACCTTC,CASSPQTGSHYGYTF
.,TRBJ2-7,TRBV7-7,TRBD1,TGTGCTAGCAGTCCCGGGACAGGGTCCCACGAGCAGTACTTC,CASSPGTGSHEQYF
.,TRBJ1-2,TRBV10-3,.,TGTGCCATCAGTGAAAATCCCCACTATGGCTACACCTTC,CAISENPHYGYTF
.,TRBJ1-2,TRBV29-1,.,TGCACTATCTGGGATGGAGGAGGCTACACCTTC,CTIWDGGGYTF
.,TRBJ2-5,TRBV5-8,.,TGTGCCAGCAGCTTGGTACAGGGTTTCCCACAAGAGACCCAGTACTTC,CASSLVQGFPQETQYF
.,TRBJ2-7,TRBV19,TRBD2,TGTGCCAGTAGTTTCCCCGGGACTAGCGGGCCGCAGTACTTC,CASSFPGTSGPQYF
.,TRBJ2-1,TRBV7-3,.,TGTGCCAGCAGCTCCTCCCGTGGGAGGACGACATACAATGAGCAGTTCTTC,CASSSSRGRTTYNEQFF
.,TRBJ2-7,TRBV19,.,TGTGCCAGTAGTATAGTAGAGGAGGGGCGACGCGAGCAGTACTTC,CASSIVEEGRREQYF
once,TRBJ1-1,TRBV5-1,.,TGCGCCAGCAGCTTGGCCAACAGAGCTATGAACACTGAAGCTTTCTTT,CASSLANRAMNTEAFF
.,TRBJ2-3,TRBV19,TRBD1,TGTGCCAGTAGTCCCAGACAGGGGGCAGATACGCAGTATTTT,CASSPRQGADTQYF
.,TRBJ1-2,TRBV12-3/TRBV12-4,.,TGTGCCAGCAGGAGCCGGGACTTTGGCTACACCTTC,CASRSRDFGYTF
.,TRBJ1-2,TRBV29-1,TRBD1,TGCAGCGTTGGACAGGGGGCGCGTAATGGCTACACCTTC,CSVGQGARNGYTF
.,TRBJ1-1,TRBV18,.,TGTGCCAGCTCCTCGGGTGCGAACACTGAAGCTTTCTTT,CASSSGANTEAFF
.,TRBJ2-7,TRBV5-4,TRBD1,TGTGCCAGCAGCCCCCCCCAGGGGGCGGCGGTGCAGTACTTC,CASSPPQGAAVQYF
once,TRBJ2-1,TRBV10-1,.,TGCGCCAGCAGTGAGTCGAGGGAGCATGAGCAGTTCTTC,CASSESREHEQFF
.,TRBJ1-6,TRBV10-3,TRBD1,TGTGCCACCCGACAGGGGCTAACCTATAATTCACCCCTCCACTTT,CATRQGLTYNSPLHF
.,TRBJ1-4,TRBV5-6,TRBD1,TGTGCCAGCAGCTCCGGGACAGGAAATGAAAAACTGTTTTTT,CASSSGTGNEKLFF
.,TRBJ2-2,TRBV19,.,TGTGCCAGTACCTTGACTAGGGGCAACACCGGGGAGCTGTTTTTT,CASTLTRGNTGELFF
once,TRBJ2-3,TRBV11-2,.,TGTGCCAGCAGCCCCTTCCCGCGAAGCACAGATACGCAGTATTTT,CASSPFPRSTDTQYF
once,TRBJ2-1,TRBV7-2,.,TGTGCCAGCAGCTTGCCCTTAGGGCGGACCAATGAGCAGTTCTTC,CASSLPLGRTNEQFF
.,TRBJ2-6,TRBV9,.,TGTGCCAGCAGCGTAAGCAGCGGGTCCTACTCTGGGGCCAACGTCCTGACTTTC,CASSVSSGSYSGANVLTF
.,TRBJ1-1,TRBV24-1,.,TGTGCCACCAGTGATGGGGTTGTGGGGGGAGCTTTCTTT,CATSDGVVGGAFF
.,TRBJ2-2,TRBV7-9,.,TGTGCCAGCAGCTTATGGGCAGACGGGGAGCTGTTTTTT,CASSLWADGELFF
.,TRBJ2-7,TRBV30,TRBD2,TGTGCCTGGAGTGTGGGACTAGCGGACTCCTACGAGCAGTACTTC,CAWSVGLADSYEQYF
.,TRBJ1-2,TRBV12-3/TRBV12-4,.,TGTGCCAGCAGTTTAGGTGGCTACACCTTC,CASSLGGYTF
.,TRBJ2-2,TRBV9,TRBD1,TGTGCCAGCAGCGTCGCCCCCCCCCGGACAGGGAGCGGGGAGCTGTTTTTT,CASSVAPPRTGSGELFF
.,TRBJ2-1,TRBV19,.,TGTGCCAGTAGTATCCCGGGCCGGGTGGAGTTCTTC,CASSIPGRVEFF
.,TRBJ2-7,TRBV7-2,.,TGTGCCAGCAGCTTAGCTTACAGAGGTGAGCAGTACTTC,CASSLAYRGEQYF
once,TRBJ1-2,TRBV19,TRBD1,TGTGCCAGTAGAGATCCGGGACAGGGTTGGGGCTACACCTTC,CASRDPGQGWGYTF
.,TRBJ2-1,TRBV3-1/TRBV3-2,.,TGTGCCAGCAGCCCTCTAGGGTCCCACAATGAGCAGTTCTTC,CASSPLGSHNEQFF
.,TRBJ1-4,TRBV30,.,TGTGCCTGGACTCGGCAGGGAGATGAAAAACTGTTTTTT,CAWTRQGDEKLFF
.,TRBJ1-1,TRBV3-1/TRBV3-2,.,TGTGCCAGCAGCCAAGCGGGGTCCCCTGATGTCGCTTTCTTT,CASSQAGSPDVAFF
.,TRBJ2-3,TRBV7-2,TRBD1,TGTGCCAGCAGCATGTCAGGGACAGGGCAGTATTTT,CASSMSGTGQYF
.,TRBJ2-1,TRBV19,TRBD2,TGTGCCAGTAGTCTCCGGACTAGCACGTACAATGAGCAGTTCTTC,CASSLRTSTYNEQFF
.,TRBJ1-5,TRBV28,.,TGTGCCAGCAGTTTGAACAGGGTGCGGAATCAGCCCCAGCATTTT,CASSLNRVRNQPQHF
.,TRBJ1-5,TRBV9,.,TGTGCCAGCAGCCCGGGGGGTAGCAATCAGCCCCAGCATTTT,CASSPGGSNQPQHF
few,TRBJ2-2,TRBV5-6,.,TGTGCCAGCAGCGCCCCGAACACCGGGGAGCTGTTTTTT,CASSAPNTGELFF
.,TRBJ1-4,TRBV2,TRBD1,TGTGCCAGCAGAGTAACAGGGGGCGACGAAAAACTGTTTTTT,CASRVTGGDEKLFF
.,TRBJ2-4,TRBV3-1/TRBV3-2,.,TGTGCCAGCAGCCCGACCGGGACAGCCAAAAACATTCAGTACTTC,CASSPTGTAKNIQYF
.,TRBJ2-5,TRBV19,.,TGTGCCAGTAGTATAGAGGCGCAGGGAGAGACCCAGTACTTC,CASSIEAQGETQYF
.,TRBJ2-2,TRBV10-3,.,TGTGCCATTAGGGGTCCCGGGGAGCTGTTTTTT,CAIRGPGELFF